These T cell receptor beta chains were read from a single sample in a study of blood T cells in healthy people across ages. Each CDR3 protein is one row after TCRdb ran MiXCR on the 5' RACE reads. The sample holds about 1.5 million distinct CDR3 sequences, 40% to 45% seen once. The material sequenced was blood. These receptors originate from a woman aged 18-30 years in good health. Each CDR3 is given with its conserved first and last residue. The order of the fields is D gene, clone size, V gene, J gene, CDR3 protein, CDR3 DNA. D genes are given only for firm matches. Clone size is not always given. Where it is, it says once, few, many or a class for expanded clones.

D: .; size: .; V: TRBV21-1; J: TRBJ1-2; CDR3: CASSKAHVEGYTF; DNA: TGTGCCAGCAGCAAAGCGCACGTTGAGGGCTACACCTTC
D: .; size: .; V: TRBV7-2; J: TRBJ2-7; CDR3: CASSRYDGSISEQYF; DNA: TGTGCCAGCAGCCGGTATGACGGGAGTATCTCTGAGCAGTACTTC
D: .; size: few; V: TRBV7-2; J: TRBJ1-5; CDR3: CASSLEGFRNQPQHF; DNA: TGTGCCAGCAGCTTAGAGGGTTTTCGCAATCAGCCCCAGCATTTT
D: .; size: .; V: TRBV6-6; J: TRBJ1-2; CDR3: CASSHRTLIHGYTF; DNA: TGTGCCAGCAGTCACCGGACGCTCATCCATGGCTACACCTTC
D: .; size: once; V: TRBV20-1; J: TRBJ1-5; CDR3: CSARAVYSNQPQHF; DNA: TGCAGTGCTAGAGCGGTCTATAGCAATCAGCCCCAGCATTTT
D: .; size: few; V: TRBV4-3; J: TRBJ2-1; CDR3: CASSPGLRYNEQFF; DNA: TGCGCCAGCAGCCCTGGGTTAAGGTACAATGAGCAGTTCTTC
D: .; size: few; V: TRBV7-9; J: TRBJ1-1; CDR3: CASSPRWQGNTEAFF; DNA: TGTGCCAGCAGCCCACGTTGGCAGGGTAACACTGAAGCTTTCTTT
D: .; size: few; V: TRBV7-2; J: TRBJ2-7; CDR3: CASSLGGRGKLYEQYF; DNA: TGTGCCAGCAGCTTAGGGGGGCGGGGAAAACTCTACGAGCAGTACTTC
D: TRBD1; size: .; V: TRBV6-5; J: TRBJ1-2; CDR3: CASSYFGQGLDEYDYTF; DNA: TGTGCCAGCAGTTACTTCGGACAGGGGCTGGACGAGTATGACTACACCTTC
D: .; size: few; V: TRBV3-1; J: TRBJ2-7; CDR3: CASSRVQAAEQYF; DNA: TGTGCCAGCAGCCGGGTCCAAGCGGCCGAGCAGTACTTC
D: TRBD1; size: few; V: TRBV7-8; J: TRBJ2-5; CDR3: CASSFRKGQGMDEQYF; DNA: TGTGCCAGCAGCTTTCGTAAGGGACAGGGTATGGATGAGCAGTACTTC
D: .; size: few; V: TRBV6-5; J: TRBJ1-2; CDR3: CASQGWDGYTF; DNA: TGTGCCAGCCAGGGATGGGATGGCTACACCTTC
D: .; size: few; V: TRBV5-1; J: TRBJ2-2; CDR3: CASRSAAGTGELFF; DNA: TGCGCCAGCAGATCAGCCGCGGGCACCGGGGAGCTGTTTTTT
D: .; size: few; V: TRBV6-2/TRBV6-3; J: TRBJ1-1; CDR3: CASGGGYTEAFF; DNA: TGTGCCAGCGGGGGAGGGTACACTGAAGCTTTCTTT
D: .; size: .; V: TRBV12-3/TRBV12-4; J: TRBJ1-1; CDR3: CASSAQFLATEAFF; DNA: TGTGCCAGCAGCGCCCAATTTTTAGCGACTGAAGCTTTCTTT
D: .; size: .; V: TRBV5-1; J: TRBJ1-2; CDR3: CASSLAPTGMDGYTF; DNA: TGCGCCAGCAGCTTGGCCCCTACAGGGATGGATGGCTACACCTTC
D: .; size: .; V: TRBV28; J: TRBJ2-1; CDR3: CASSWVPSGLSYNEQFF; DNA: TGTGCCAGCAGTTGGGTACCTTCCGGCTTGTCCTACAATGAGCAGTTCTTC
D: .; size: .; V: TRBV20-1; J: TRBJ2-3; CDR3: CSAAGWGFSQTDTQYF; DNA: TGCAGTGCGGCCGGATGGGGTTTCAGCCAAACAGATACGCAGTATTTT
D: .; size: .; V: TRBV11-2; J: TRBJ2-7; CDR3: CASSLGREHEQYF; DNA: TGTGCCAGCAGCTTAGGCAGGGAGCACGAGCAGTACTTC
D: .; size: .; V: TRBV13; J: TRBJ2-1; CDR3: CASSTDGSLYNEQFF; DNA: TGTGCCAGCAGCACGGACGGTTCCCTATACAATGAGCAGTTCTTC
D: .; size: .; V: TRBV29-1; J: TRBJ2-7; CDR3: CSVSPDGSSGIQYF; DNA: TGCAGCGTATCTCCGGACGGCAGCAGTGGGATTCAGTACTTC
D: .; size: .; V: TRBV20-1; J: TRBJ1-1; CDR3: CSARGPRQGRYTEAFF; DNA: TGCAGTGCTAGAGGTCCCCGGCAGGGGCGGTACACTGAAGCTTTCTTT
D: TRBD2; size: few; V: TRBV12-3/TRBV12-4; J: TRBJ2-1; CDR3: CASSLIAGGHNEQFF; DNA: TGTGCCAGCAGTTTAATTGCGGGGGGGCACAATGAGCAGTTCTTC
D: .; size: few; V: TRBV7-2; J: TRBJ1-4; CDR3: CASSLARGRSYNEKLFF; DNA: TGTGCCAGCAGCTTAGCGCGTGGGCGGAGCTATAATGAAAAACTGTTTTTT
D: .; size: .; V: TRBV4-1; J: TRBJ1-2; CDR3: CASSPSCSGGYGDTF; DNA: TGCGCCAGCAGCCCGAGTTGCTCTGGGGGCTATGGCGACACCTTC
D: TRBD2; size: many; V: TRBV20-1; J: TRBJ2-7; CDR3: CSASKTSGGGYEQYF; DNA: TGCAGTGCTAGCAAGACTAGCGGTGGGGGTTACGAGCAGTACTTC
D: .; size: few; V: TRBV12-3/TRBV12-4; J: TRBJ2-7; CDR3: CASSLSSISYEQYF; DNA: TGTGCCAGCAGTTTGTCTAGCATATCCTACGAGCAGTACTTC
D: .; size: few; V: TRBV27; J: TRBJ2-1; CDR3: CASSFLGSGNEQFF; DNA: TGTGCCAGCAGTTTTCTAGGGAGTGGAAATGAGCAGTTCTTC
D: TRBD1; size: few; V: TRBV20-1; J: TRBJ1-2; CDR3: CSATKTGSYGYTF; DNA: TGCAGTGCTACCAAGACAGGGTCCTATGGCTACACCTTC
D: .; size: .; V: TRBV7-3; J: TRBJ2-1; CDR3: CASSHDGEQFF; DNA: TGTGCCAGCAGCCATGACGGAGAGCAGTTCTTC
D: .; size: .; V: TRBV11-2; J: TRBJ2-1; CDR3: CASSPESRVQFF; DNA: TGTGCCAGCAGCCCCGAGAGCAGGGTTCAGTTCTTC
D: .; size: .; V: TRBV12-3/TRBV12-4; J: TRBJ2-7; CDR3: CASTLGRTYEQYF; DNA: TGTGCCAGCACCCTGGGCCGAACCTACGAGCAGTACTTC
D: .; size: few; V: TRBV20-1; J: TRBJ2-3; CDR3: CSARPEGTGDTQYF; DNA: TGCAGTGCACGCCCTGAGGGCACGGGAGATACGCAGTATTTT
D: .; size: few; V: TRBV7-8; J: TRBJ2-3; CDR3: CASSLVPQDGDTQYF; DNA: TGTGCCAGCAGCTTAGTCCCCCAGGATGGAGATACGCAGTATTTT
D: .; size: .; V: TRBV7-2; J: TRBJ2-1; CDR3: CASSFRVYEQFF; DNA: TGTGCCAGCAGCTTTCGGGTGTATGAGCAGTTCTTC
D: TRBD2; size: .; V: TRBV9; J: TRBJ2-5; CDR3: CASSVESLAGAETQYF; DNA: TGTGCCAGCAGCGTAGAGAGTTTAGCGGGGGCAGAGACCCAGTACTTC
D: .; size: .; V: TRBV20-1; J: TRBJ1-5; CDR3: CSARPPGRGGDQPQHF; DNA: TGCAGTGCTAGGCCGCCAGGGCGGGGTGGTGACCAGCCCCAGCATTTT
D: .; size: once; V: TRBV6-5; J: TRBJ2-2; CDR3: CASSRQRVREELFF; DNA: TGTGCCAGCAGTCGCCAGCGGGTTCGGGAGGAGCTGTTTTTT
D: .; size: few; V: TRBV20-1; J: TRBJ1-5; CDR3: CSASRGGGSQPQHF; DNA: TGCAGTGCTAGTAGGGGTGGGGGGTCTCAGCCCCAGCATTTT
D: .; size: .; V: TRBV6-2/TRBV6-3; J: TRBJ2-7; CDR3: CASTRRTDYEQYF; DNA: TGTGCCAGCACCAGGCGTACCGATTACGAGCAGTACTTC
D: .; size: .; V: TRBV3-1; J: TRBJ1-2; CDR3: CASSQIDRDYGYTF; DNA: TGTGCCAGCAGCCAGATCGACCGAGACTATGGCTACACCTTC
D: .; size: .; V: TRBV7-9; J: TRBJ1-1; CDR3: CASSLLSARDTEAFF; DNA: TGTGCCAGCAGCTTATTGTCAGCGAGGGACACTGAAGCTTTCTTT
D: .; size: many; V: TRBV12-3/TRBV12-4; J: TRBJ1-5; CDR3: CASSSVTGNQPQHF; DNA: TGTGCCAGCAGTTCGGTCACAGGGAATCAGCCCCAGCATTTT
D: TRBD1; size: many; V: TRBV7-9; J: TRBJ2-7; CDR3: CASSPGQGFYEQYF; DNA: TGTGCCAGCAGCCCCGGACAGGGGTTCTACGAGCAGTACTTC
D: .; size: many; V: TRBV7-2; J: TRBJ2-7; CDR3: CASSQLDWAGNEQYF; DNA: TGTGCCAGCAGCCAACTGGACTGGGCGGGGAACGAGCAGTACTTC
D: .; size: .; V: TRBV20-1; J: TRBJ1-5; CDR3: CSARDRAGADQPQHF; DNA: TGCAGTGCTAGAGATCGGGCAGGGGCAGATCAGCCCCAGCATTTT
D: .; size: .; V: TRBV7-2; J: TRBJ2-1; CDR3: CASSLWGPGLNEQFF; DNA: TGTGCCAGCAGCTTATGGGGGCCAGGCCTCAATGAGCAGTTCTTC
D: .; size: .; V: TRBV10-3; J: TRBJ2-3; CDR3: CAISRADTRYF; DNA: TGTGCCATCAGTAGAGCAGATACGCGGTATTTT
D: TRBD1; size: .; V: TRBV20-1; J: TRBJ1-5; CDR3: CSARPYRTGDSQPQHF; DNA: TGCAGTGCTAGACCTTACCGAACAGGGGATAGTCAGCCCCAGCATTTT